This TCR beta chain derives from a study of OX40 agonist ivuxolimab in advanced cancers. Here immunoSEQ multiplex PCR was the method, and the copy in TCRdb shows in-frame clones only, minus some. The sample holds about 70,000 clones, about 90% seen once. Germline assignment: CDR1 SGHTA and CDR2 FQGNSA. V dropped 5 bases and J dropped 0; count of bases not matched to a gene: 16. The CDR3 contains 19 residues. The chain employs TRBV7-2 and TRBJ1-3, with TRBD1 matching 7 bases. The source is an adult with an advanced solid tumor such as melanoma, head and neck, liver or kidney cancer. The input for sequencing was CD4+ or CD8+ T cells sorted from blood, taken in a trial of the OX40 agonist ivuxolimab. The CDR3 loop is CASSPTRVGQEFSGNTIYF. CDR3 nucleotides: TGTGCCAGCAGCCCGACGCGGGTTGGACAGGAATTCTCTGGAAACACCATATATTTT.